The 25 T cell receptor beta chains below all came from one sample that was sequenced in a study of cytotoxic CD8 clonotypes in ibrutinib-treated CLL. Produced via immunoSEQ multiplex PCR; TCRdb's table is partial and in-frame only. The sample shows roughly 63,000 clones, approximately 62% of them seen only once. The sample was PBMCs, taken after 12 months of ibrutinib treatment. These receptors all stem from a human donor with chronic lymphocytic leukemia.

This chain links TRBV6-6 with TRBJ1-6, with no clear D. Trimming cost V 5 bases and J 7 bases, with 15 bases left between them. CDR1 and CDR2 from the germline V gene are MNHNY and SVGAGI (reference sequence). The CDR3 contains 15 residues. In nucleotides, the CDR3 is TGTGCCAGCAGTCCCGGGGAGGAGCGGAATTCACCCCTCCACTTT. Its translation: CASSPGEERNSPLHF.

This clone was counted ten times or more. The chain carries TRBV4-2 and TRBJ1-5, with D possibly being TRBD1 (5 bases). The CDR3 length is 13 residues. Germline CDR1 reads LGHNA; CDR2 reads YNFKEQ. V lost 4 bases to trimming and J lost 8 bases, with 12 bases between them. The CDR3 sequence is CASSLRLGEPQHF. CDR3 DNA sequence: TGTGCCAGCAGCCTACGGCTGGGGGAGCCCCAGCATTTT.

A note on this clone: The sample has other DNA sequences that encode this CDR3 too. The gene calls are TRBV5-1 and TRBJ2-1; 8 bases map to TRBD1. Germline V lookup: CDR1 SGHRS, CDR2 YFSETQ. The V segment lost 0 bases and the J segment 3 bases; nucleotides outside the gene matches: 2. The CDR3 has 15 amino acids. This CDR3 reads CASSLVGQGYNEQFF. For the CDR3, the DNA is TGCGCCAGCAGCTTGGTAGGACAGGGCTACAATGAGCAGTTCTTC.

V gene TRBV4-1 combines with J gene TRBJ2-7; 13 bases are shared with TRBD2. The CDR3 extends over 17 amino acids. Germline V gives CDR1 MGHRA, CDR2 YSYEKL. With V trimmed by 1 base and J by 9 bases, 12 bases remained unmatched. DNA of the CDR3: TGCGCCAGCAGCCAAGGAGGAAAACTAGCGGGAGGGCCAGGGCAGTACTTC. Translated: CASSQGGKLAGGPGQYF.

The chain has TRBV5-5 and TRBJ1-2, with D unresolved. V gave up 1 base and J gave up 4 bases, with 11 bases separating them. Germline lookup yields CDR1 SGHKS and CDR2 YYEKEE (reference sequence). This CDR3 is 14 amino acids long. The CDR3 spells CASSLTRGSYGYTF. CDR3 DNA sequence: TGTGCCAGCAGCTTGACTCGCGGTTCCTATGGCTACACCTTC.

This clone is medium-sized (0.01 to 0.1%) within its sample. This chain connects TRBV14 to TRBJ1-2; the D gene is possibly TRBD1 (5 bases). V was pared by 1 base and J by 8 bases, with 11 bases between. The CDR3 is 13 amino acids. Germline lookup yields CDR1 SGHDN and CDR2 FVKESK. CDR3 protein: CASSQVGAQGYTF. CDR3 DNA: TGTGCCAGCAGCCAAGTAGGGGCCCAGGGCTACACCTTC. Complete variable domain (other parts from reference TRBV14 and TRBJ1-2): EAGVTQFPSHSVIEKGQTVTLRCDPISGHDNLYWYRRVMGKEIKFLLHFVKESKQDESGMPNNRFLAERTGGTYSTLKVQPAELEDSGVYFCASSQVGAQGYTFGSGTRLTVV.

V is TRBV6-5 and J is TRBJ1-5, with no clear D. V lost 2 bases, J lost 2 bases, and 10 bases lay in between. The CDR3 covers 15 residues. Germline V gives CDR1 MNHEY, CDR2 SVGAGI. CDR3 in amino acids: CASSYAPTGNQPQHF. The CDR3 bases are TGTGCCAGCAGTTACGCCCCTACGGGCAATCAGCCCCAGCATTTT.

This chain joins TRBV11-2 and TRBJ2-2; no clear D gene. From germline, CDR1 is SGHAT and CDR2 FQNNGV. V lost 1 base, J lost 6 bases, and 6 bases lay in between. The length of the CDR3 is 13 residues. The CDR3 DNA follows: TGTGCCAGCAGCTTAGTGAAGGCCGGGGAGCTGTTTTTT. Translated, it gives CASSLVKAGELFF.

This clone showed up just a few times. The genes are TRBV7-9 and TRBJ2-7, with 12 bases fitting TRBD2. Germline loops: CDR1 SEHNR, CDR2 FQNEAQ (reference sequence). The trim removed 1 base at V and 6 bases at J, leaving 4 bases unmatched. CDR3 length: 15 residues. CDR3 sequence (DNA): TGTGCCAGCAGCTTAGTTCTAGCGGGAGGGGGCGAGCAGTACTTC. Protein sequence: CASSLVLAGGGEQYF.

V and J are TRBV28 and TRBJ1-5; TRBD1 matches 7 bases. This CDR3 is built from 14 residues. Per germline, CDR1 MDHEN and CDR2 SYDVKM. V lost 6 bases and J lost 7; bases outside the gene matches: 9. The chain's CDR3 is CASSQAGGQQPQHF. CDR3 nucleotides: TGTGCCAGCAGCCAGGCAGGGGGACAGCAGCCCCAGCATTTT.

The chain carries TRBV29-1 and TRBJ2-3; TRBD1 or TRBD2 may be the D gene (6 bases each). Per the germline V gene, CDR1 is SQVTM and CDR2 is ANQGSEA. The CDR3 runs 11 residues. V lost 7 bases, J lost 7 bases, and 12 bases lay in between. CDR3 sequence: CSAEGGYTQYF. In DNA, the CDR3 is TGCAGCGCCGAGGGGGGCTATACGCAGTATTTT.

This chain links TRBV5-6 with TRBJ1-4, with a tentative D call TRBD1 (6 bases). V was trimmed by 1 base and J by 4 bases, leaving 8 bases between them. In germline, CDR1 is SGHDT, CDR2 YYEEEE. The CDR3 loop spans 14 amino acids. CDR3 nucleotides: TGTGCCAGCAGCTTGCGGGGGCATAATGAAAAACTGTTTTTT. Its protein product is CASSLRGHNEKLFF.

V and J are TRBV11-2 and TRBJ2-1; weak D call: TRBD1 (5 bases). The CDR3 covers 14 residues. V was pared by 7 bases and J by 0 bases, with 10 bases between. Germline CDR1 and CDR2: SGHAT and FQNNGV. The CDR3 reads CASNLGDSYNEQFF. As DNA, the CDR3 is TGTGCCAGCAATTTAGGGGACTCCTACAATGAGCAGTTCTTC.

The chain links TRBV6-5 to TRBJ2-2; 7 bases match TRBD1. From germline, CDR1 is MNHEY and CDR2 SVGAGI. Trimming at V came to 6 bases and at J to 5 bases, leaving 3 bases not matched to a gene. The length of the CDR3 is 13 residues. CDR3 DNA sequence: TGTGCCAGCAGACCGGACAGGACCGGGGAGCTGTTTTTT. This codes for CASRPDRTGELFF.

This clone came up many times. This chain joins TRBV4-2 and TRBJ2-5; unclear D gene. CDR1 LGHNA and CDR2 YNFKEQ come from the germline V gene. CDR3 length equals 12 residues. V gave up 1 base and J gave up 4 bases, with 4 bases separating them. CDR3 DNA: TGTGCCAGCAGCCAAGGATCAGAGACCCAGTACTTC. This sequence encodes CASSQGSETQYF.

The V call is TRBV6-5, the J call TRBJ2-1; TRBD2 might be the D (6 bases). The CDR3 totals 15 residues. Trimming pared 2 bases from V and 5 bases from J, leaving 13 bases between. CDR1 MNHEY and CDR2 SVGAGI come from the germline V gene. The CDR3 reads CASSYALGRNNEQFF. As DNA, the CDR3 is TGTGCCAGCAGTTACGCTTTGGGGAGGAACAATGAGCAGTTCTTC.

The chain recombines TRBV28 with TRBJ2-2; 8 nucleotides line up with TRBD2. The CDR3 extends over 14 amino acids. V dropped 6 bases and J dropped 6; count of bases not matched to a gene: 6. Germline CDR1 and CDR2: MDHEN and SYDVKM. CDR3 coding DNA: TGTGCCAGCAGCCGAGCGGGGGTTCCCGGGGAGCTGTTTTTT. It translates to CASSRAGVPGELFF.

This sequence joins TRBV28 and TRBJ2-5; 9 nucleotides line up with TRBD1. Germline V gene sequence: CDR1 MDHEN, CDR2 SYDVKM. Trimming at V came to 7 bases and at J to 5 bases, leaving 11 bases not matched to a gene. The CDR3 runs to 15 residues. This CDR3 reads CASTLNRGPRETQYF. The CDR3 DNA sequence: TGTGCCAGCACACTAAACAGGGGGCCCCGGGAGACCCAGTACTTC.

The rearrangement joins TRBV28 to TRBJ2-7; 7 bases are a match to TRBD2. CDR1 and CDR2 (germline): MDHEN, SYDVKM. This CDR3 spans 11 amino acids. V dropped 5 bases and J dropped 12; count of bases not matched to a gene: 7. For the CDR3, the DNA is TGTGCCAGCAGTGCCTTGGGGGGGTGGTACGTC. It translates to CASSALGGWYV.

The V gene is TRBV9, the J gene TRBJ2-5; 7 bases line up with TRBD1. The ends lost 0 bases at V and 5 bases at J; junction bases unmatched: 7. Germline CDR1 and CDR2: SGDLS and YYNGEE. CDR3 length: 15 residues. The CDR3 bases are TGTGCCAGCAGCGTAGGGACAGGTCTGGGGGAGACCCAGTACTTC. The encoded protein is CASSVGTGLGETQYF. Complete variable domain (other parts from reference TRBV9 and TRBJ2-5): DSGVTQTPKHLITATGQRVTLRCSPRSGDLSVYWYQQSLDQGLQFLIQYYNGEERAKGNILERFSAQQFPDLHSELNLSSLELGDSALYFCASSVGTGLGETQYFGPGTRLLVL.

This clone was counted between two and nine times. CDR3 sequence reads: CASSLLGQLTGELFF. The CDR3 DNA follows: TGTGCCAGCAGTTTATTGGGGCAGCTCACCGGGGAGCTGTTTTTT. The J gene is TRBJ2-2, the V gene TRBV27; possibly TRBD1 for D (5 bases). Germline-derived CDR1 and CDR2 are MNHEY and SMNVEV (reference sequence). V was pared by 1 base and J by 4 bases, with 10 bases between. The CDR3 runs 15 residues.

V gene TRBV28 combines with J gene TRBJ2-7; the D gene is possibly TRBD2 (5 bases). The germline V and J ends were trimmed by 4 bases and 6 bases, with 7 bases remaining between them. CDR1 and CDR2 (germline): MDHEN, SYDVKM. The CDR3 runs to 11 residues. This chain's CDR3 is CASSSAGEQYV. The CDR3 DNA follows: TGTGCCAGCAGTTCCGCGGGCGAGCAGTACGTC.

This clone has a handful of counts. The V call is TRBV5-1, the J call TRBJ2-2; the D gene is possibly TRBD1 (6 bases). Germline V gene sequence: CDR1 SGHRS, CDR2 YFSETQ. The V gene lost 4 bases and the J gene lost 1 base, with 11 bases spanning the gap. CDR3 length: 15 residues. The DNA for the CDR3 is TGCGCCAGCAGCGACGACAGGAAGAACACCGGGGAGCTGTTTTTT. Its protein product is CASSDDRKNTGELFF.

V and J are TRBV6-4 and TRBJ1-1, with D possibly TRBD1 on 6 matching bases. CDR3 length equals 15 residues. From germline, CDR1 is MRHNA and CDR2 SNTAGT. Between the trimmed V and J ends, which lost 10 bases and 7 bases, there was a span of 25 bases. The CDR3 bases are TGTGCCATCGCAGTGGGGGTTGCGGGGGCGAGTGAAGCTTTCTTT. It is translated as CAIAVGVAGASEAFF.

This clone showed up just a few times. The chain employs TRBV5-4 and TRBJ1-4, with 9 bases matching TRBD1. CDR1 is SGHNT, CDR2 YYREEE, per germline (reference sequence). This CDR3 is 17 amino acids long. The J segment lost 2 bases and the V segment lost 3 bases, leaving 8 bases of the junction unmatched. DNA of the CDR3: TGTGCCAGCAGCTCACCCGGGACAGGGCCGACTAATGAAAAACTGTTTTTT. Translated: CASSSPGTGPTNEKLFF.